This T cell receptor (beta chain) came from a study of OX40 agonist ivuxolimab in advanced cancers. Overall study context: Ivuxolimab, an antibody that agonizes OX40 (CD134), was administered to the patients. Whole-study findings and limits: The CD4+ and CD8+ T cells in the blood had expanded clonally by week 6 at 0.1 to 3.0 mg/kg.

CDR1 and CDR2 (germline): SNHLY, FYNNEI. The CDR3 is 16 residues long. On this clone: The antigen remains unidentified.

Some clones are missing from TCRdb's copy, which holds only in-frame ones; the method was immunoSEQ multiplex PCR. Of tens of thousands of clones listed, around 80% are singletons. V usage is TRBV2 and J usage is TRBJ2-5; 11 bases are shared with TRBD2. TRBJ2-7 explains the end of the DNA better; the J call may be wrong. The clonotype comes from an adult with an advanced solid tumor such as melanoma, head and neck, liver or kidney cancer. The source material was CD4+ or CD8+ T cells sorted from blood, sampled in a trial of the OX40 agonist ivuxolimab. The CDR3 DNA follows: TGTGCCAGCAGTGATCTATTACTAGCGGGAGACTACGAGCAGTACTTC. The encoded protein is CASSDLLLAGDYEQYF.